This is a list of T cell receptor beta chains from one sample in a study of blood T cell repertoires in COVID-19. The assay was immunoSEQ multiplex PCR, and TCRdb's table has in-frame clones only and misses some. The sample yields about 310,000 clones, 75% to 90% seen once. Specimen: peripheral blood. Receptors originate from a man younger than 35 with active or convalescent COVID-19. Both conserved end residues are part of each CDR3. Fields, in order: clone size, J gene, D gene, V gene, CDR3 DNA, CDR3 protein. The D gene is left open where the match is weak. The size entry is marked missing in some rows and otherwise reads once, few, many or a size class.

>.|TRBJ2-1|TRBD1|TRBV9
TGTGCCAGCAGTTCCCCGGGACAGGGGGGCAATGAGCAGTTCTTC
CASSSPGQGGNEQFF
>once|TRBJ2-3|.|TRBV19
TGTGCCAGTAGTATTGGCCTAGGCACAGATACGCAGTATTTT
CASSIGLGTDTQYF
>.|TRBJ1-2|.|TRBV12-3/TRBV12-4
TGTGCCAGCAGTTCAGGGAGGGGAGGCTACACCTTC
CASSSGRGGYTF
>.|TRBJ2-1|TRBD2|TRBV28
TGTGCCAGCAACCCGTTCGCGTGGGCGGGAGGGCCTCCGCGTGAGCAGTTCTTC
CASNPFAWAGGPPREQFF
>.|TRBJ2-1|.|TRBV15
TGTGCCACCAGCAGACCCCGGGGTGGATACAATGAGCAGTTCTTC
CATSRPRGGYNEQFF
>.|TRBJ2-1|TRBD2|TRBV29-1
TGCAGCGTTTTGCGGGAGGGCAATGAGCAGTTCTTC
CSVLREGNEQFF
>few|TRBJ1-5|.|TRBV15
TGTGCCACCAGCTTCAGGGTGGGCAATCAGCCCCAGCATTTT
CATSFRVGNQPQHF
>.|TRBJ1-1|.|TRBV6-1
TGTGCCAGCAGTGAAGCGGGTGGGCAGACTGAAGCTTTCTTT
CASSEAGGQTEAFF
>.|TRBJ2-7|TRBD2|TRBV12-5
TGTGCTAGTGGTTTGAGGGCCGGAGCACTAGCGGGGGGCCCCGGTTACTACGAGCAGTACTTC
CASGLRAGALAGGPGYYEQYF
>.|TRBJ1-1|TRBD1|TRBV5-8
TGTGCCAGCAGGCGCCATCTAGGGGGCCCCATGAACACTGAAGCTTTCTTT
CASRRHLGGPMNTEAFF
>.|TRBJ2-7|TRBD2|TRBV19
TGTGCCAGTAGTCGGGTAGCGGGGGGCTCCTACGAGCAGTACTTC
CASSRVAGGSYEQYF
>.|TRBJ2-3|.|TRBV6-2/TRBV6-3
TGTGCCAGCAGTTACGAGGGGGAGACGGCGGAAAATACGCAGTATTTT
CASSYEGETAENTQYF
>few|TRBJ2-1|TRBD2|TRBV7-6
TGTGCCAGCAGCTTAGGATACAGTAGCGGGTCCTACAATGAGCAGTTCTTC
CASSLGYSSGSYNEQFF
>.|TRBJ1-4|.|TRBV5-1
TGCGCCAGCAGCTGGGCGGCCTCCCGGGAAGAAAAACTGTTTTTT
CASSWAASREEKLFF
>.|TRBJ2-1|TRBD2|TRBV28
TGTGCCAGCAGTAGGCGGGAGGGCTTGGACAATGAGCAGTTCTTC
CASSRREGLDNEQFF
>.|TRBJ1-6|TRBD1|TRBV9
TGTGCCAGCAGAGCCGGGACAGGGCGTTCACCCCTCCACTTT
CASRAGTGRSPLHF
>.|TRBJ1-5|TRBD1|TRBV4-1
TGCGCCAGCAGCCAAGGGGACAGGGGGGGCAATCAGCCCCAGCATTTT
CASSQGDRGGNQPQHF
>few|TRBJ1-5|.|TRBV6-5
TGTGCCAGCAGTTCGGACAGAAGCGATCAGCCCCAGCATTTT
CASSSDRSDQPQHF
>.|TRBJ2-5|.|TRBV11-3
TGTGCCAGCAGCGACCGGGGGACTTCGACCCAGTACTTC
CASSDRGTSTQYF
>.|TRBJ1-1|TRBD1|TRBV19
TGTGCCAGCCTCACATTACCGGGACAGGGATACACTGAAGCTTTCTTT
CASLTLPGQGYTEAFF
>.|TRBJ2-1|.|TRBV29-1
TGCAGCGTCCTCCCAGAAGCGGCTGACAATGAGCAGTTCTTC
CSVLPEAADNEQFF
>.|TRBJ2-7|.|TRBV14
TGTGCCAGCAGCCAAGAACTGGGCAGACCCTCCTACGAGCAGTACTTC
CASSQELGRPSYEQYF
>.|TRBJ2-2|.|TRBV13
TGTGCCAGCAGAGGGGCCACCGGGGAGCTGTTTTTT
CASRGATGELFF